Shown below are 31 T cell receptor beta chains from a single sample sequenced in a study of cytomegalovirus exposure and HLA in healthy donors. Both 60 Vbeta primers and 13 Jbeta primers went into the PCR. The repertoire was sequenced with immunoSEQ multiplex PCR; TCRdb's copy has only in-frame clones and lacks some. Of about 190,000 clones in the sample, around 75% were seen once. The sequenced material came from PBMCs. The receptors stem from a woman aged 50 to 60 in good health and CMV-seronegative.

The chain couples TRBV29-1 to TRBJ1-5; D is unclear. The CDR3 contains 13 residues. Trimming took 6 bases from V and 1 from J, leaving 10 bases between them. Germline V CDR1 and CDR2: SQVTM, ANQGSEA. CDR3 region: CSVLDTSNQPQHF. As DNA, the CDR3 is TGCAGCGTCTTAGACACGAGCAATCAGCCCCAGCATTTT.

The chain combines TRBV7-2 with TRBJ2-1; 8 positions match TRBD2. With V trimmed by 5 bases and J by 3 bases, 9 bases remained unmatched. The CDR3 runs to 16 residues. Germline V gene data show CDR1 as SGHTA and CDR2 as FQGNSA. CDR3 protein: CASSAYSTSGYNEQFF. CDR3 in DNA: TGTGCCAGCAGCGCCTATAGTACTAGCGGCTACAATGAGCAGTTCTTC.

The rearrangement uses TRBV27 and TRBJ2-3, with a tentative D call TRBD1 (5 bases). Germline V gene lookup returns CDR1 MNHEY and CDR2 SMNVEV (reference sequence). The ends were cut back, 7 bases at V and 3 bases at J, with 14 bases in the middle. This CDR3 comprises 14 residues. The CDR3 sequence: CASKTDSPTDTQYF. In DNA, the CDR3 is TGTGCCAGCAAGACCGACAGTCCGACAGATACGCAGTATTTT.

The chain couples TRBV6-5 to TRBJ2-1; D is perhaps TRBD1 (5 bases). The CDR3 has 16 amino acids. The germline CDR1 and CDR2 sequences are MNHEY and SVGAGI. Trimming shortened V by 0 bases and J by 2 bases, and 11 bases separated the two germline ends. This CDR3 is CASSYSIQAAYNEQFF. CDR3 nucleotides: TGTGCCAGCAGTTACTCGATACAGGCGGCCTACAATGAGCAGTTCTTC.

Worth noting for this clone: The junction shows a germline mismatch at one end, possibly a read error. The chain combines TRBV7-7 with TRBJ2-5, with 7 bases identical to TRBD1. Germline CDR1 and CDR2: SSHAT and FNYEAQ (reference sequence). This CDR3 comprises 15 residues. CDR3 sequence (DNA): TGTGCTAGCAGCCCCGCTGGGACAGCCCAAGAGACCCAGTACTTC. Amino acids: CASSPAGTAQETQYF. Combining the CDR3 with reference TRBV7-7 and TRBJ2-5 gives the whole variable domain GAGVSQSPRYKVTKRGQDVTLRCDPISSHATLYWYQQALGQGPEFLTYFNYEAQPDKSGLPSDRFSAERPEGSISTLTIQRTEQRDSAMYRCASSPAGTAQETQYFGPGTRLLVL.

The genes are TRBV4-1 and TRBJ1-2; 7 nucleotides align to TRBD1. Germline assignment: CDR1 MGHRA and CDR2 YSYEKL. V lost 5 bases to trimming and J lost 3 bases; unmatched junction nucleotides: 6. The CDR3 spans 14 residues. Here the CDR3 DNA reads TGCGCCAGCAGCTTCACAGGGGCGGACTATGGCTACACCTTC. Translated: CASSFTGADYGYTF.

The rearrangement links TRBV4-3 to TRBJ1-1; D is ambiguous. This CDR3 has 18 residues. V gave up 0 bases and J gave up 1 base, with 18 bases separating them. CDR1 is LGHNA, CDR2 YSLEER, per germline. Here the CDR3 reads CASSQDELSGIRNTEAFF. CDR3 coding DNA: TGCGCCAGCAGCCAAGACGAGTTATCGGGTATTCGGAACACTGAAGCTTTCTTT.

The count of this clone is one. The gene calls are TRBV6-5 and TRBJ2-3, with D tentatively TRBD1 (6 bases). The V end was cut by 2 bases, the J end by 1 base, with 10 bases between. The CDR3 is 15 residues long. CDR1 MNHEY and CDR2 SVGAGI come from the germline V gene. The CDR3 loop is CASSYPRQGTDTQYF. Here the CDR3 DNA reads TGTGCCAGCAGTTACCCCCGACAGGGCACAGATACGCAGTATTTT.

V is TRBV7-2 and J is TRBJ1-1, with 8 bases identical to TRBD1. The CDR3 spans 14 residues. CDR1 and CDR2 (germline): SGHTA, FQGNSA. J lost 5 bases, V lost 5 bases, and 7 bases had no gene match. The CDR3 nucleotides are TGTGCCAGCAGCCTCAACCAGGGGGCGACTGAAGCTTTCTTT. Translation: CASSLNQGATEAFF. Supplemented by reference TRBV7-2 and TRBJ1-1, the full variable domain reads GAGVSQSPSNKVTEKGKDVELRCDPISGHTALYWYRQSLGQGLEFLIYFQGNSAPDKSGLPSDRFSAERTGGSVSTLTIQRTQQEDSAVYLCASSLNQGATEAFFGQGTRLTVV.

The V gene is TRBV5-5, the J gene TRBJ2-7, with unresolved D. CDR3 length: 15 amino acids. Deletions cut 0 bases from V and 2 bases from J, with 12 bases between. Germline V lookup: CDR1 SGHKS, CDR2 YYEKEE (reference sequence). Here the CDR3 DNA reads TGTGCCAGCAGCTTGGCCAGTCAGAATACCTACGAGCAGTACTTC. Its protein is CASSLASQNTYEQYF.

In nucleotides, the CDR3 is TGTGCCAGCAGCAAAGCGCCGGGATCCAACACCGGGGAGCTGTTTTTT. Its protein product is CASSKAPGSNTGELFF. The chain uses TRBV21-1 and TRBJ2-2; the DNA was not used to check the table's D call, TRBD2. TRBV21-1 is classified as a pseudogene. CDR3 length: 16 residues.

V is TRBV5-1 and J is TRBJ2-5, with TRBD2 identical over 9 bases. Germline V gene sequence: CDR1 SGHRS, CDR2 YFSETQ. V lost 2 bases and J lost 5; bases outside the gene matches: 10. There are 16 residues in the CDR3. The CDR3 region has the DNA TGCGCCAGCAGCTTAGGTCCAGCGGGGGGCGCGGAGACCCAGTACTTC. Its translation is CASSLGPAGGAETQYF.

The CDR3 DNA reads as TGTGCTAGTGGTTCCCCTCGGGCGAGGGAAGAGAATGGGCCCCTCCACTTT. Protein: CASGSPRAREENGPLHF. The chain recombines TRBV12-5 with TRBJ1-6; D is unclear. The CDR3 is made up of 17 amino acids. Trimming removed 4 bases at V and 13 bases at J, with 26 bases between. Germline V CDR1 and CDR2: LGHNT, FRNRAP.

The DNA of the CDR3 is TGTGCCAGCAGTTCAGGGCCCTCCCCATATGGCTACACCTTC. Protein sequence: CASSSGPSPYGYTF. V is TRBV7-9 and J is TRBJ1-2, with a tentative D call TRBD1 (5 bases). In germline, CDR1 is SEHNR, CDR2 FQNEAQ (reference sequence). V shed 6 bases and J shed 5 bases, with 16 bases lying between them. The CDR3 is made up of 14 amino acids.

This clone was detected only once. The rearrangement links TRBV7-2 to TRBJ1-3, with a tentative D call TRBD1 (5 bases). The V and J ends lost 8 bases and 0 bases respectively, with 11 bases between them. Germline V lookup: CDR1 SGHTA, CDR2 FQGNSA. The CDR3 loop spans 14 amino acids. The CDR3 spells CASGAVSSGNTIYF. Here the CDR3 DNA reads TGTGCCAGCGGGGCAGTGAGCTCTGGAAACACCATATATTTT.

The chain carries TRBV4-3 and TRBJ1-6, with D possibly TRBD1 on 5 matching bases. The CDR3 spans 16 residues. Germline-derived CDR1 and CDR2 are LGHNA and YSLEER. Trimming removed 4 bases at V and 6 bases at J, with 16 bases between. The CDR3 sequence is CASSPQGVRGNSPLHF. CDR3 coding DNA: TGCGCCAGCAGCCCTCAAGGAGTAAGGGGTAATTCACCCCTCCACTTT.

The V gene is TRBV7-9, the J gene TRBJ2-5; possible D gene TRBD2, 5 bases. V dropped 2 bases and J dropped 2 bases, with 18 bases sitting between them. Germline assignment: CDR1 SEHNR and CDR2 FQNEAQ (reference sequence). CDR3 length equals 17 residues. CDR3 residues: CASSLSGGPIPQETQYF. The CDR3 DNA is TGTGCCAGCAGCTTAAGCGGCGGACCGATCCCACAAGAGACCCAGTACTTC.

This chain links TRBV11-2 with TRBJ2-5, with 7 bases matching TRBD1. The junction had 6 bases not matched to a gene; V was cut back by 4 bases and J by 1 base. The CDR3 runs to 15 residues. Germline values: CDR1 SGHAT, CDR2 FQNNGV. CDR3 residues: CASSSRDRSQETQYF. DNA of the CDR3: TGTGCCAGCAGCTCTAGGGACAGATCCCAAGAGACCCAGTACTTC.

V usage is TRBV5-4 and J usage is TRBJ1-2; possibly TRBD1 for D (6 bases). V lost 0 bases, J lost 2 bases, and 17 bases lay in between. The CDR3 extends over 17 amino acids. Germline V CDR1 and CDR2: SGHNT, YYREEE (reference sequence). The CDR3 region is CASSLAINRATNYGYTF. For the CDR3, the DNA is TGTGCCAGCAGCTTGGCAATCAACAGGGCCACCAACTATGGCTACACCTTC.

This clone was observed a handful of times. The chain has TRBV27 and TRBJ1-2; the match to TRBD1 covers 8 bases. CDR1 and CDR2 from the germline V gene are MNHEY and SMNVEV (reference sequence). Trimming cost V 2 bases and J 7 bases; bases outside gene matches: 9. There are 15 residues in the CDR3. CDR3 sequence reads: CASSLVTTGERGYTF. The CDR3 nucleotides are TGTGCCAGCAGTTTAGTAACGACAGGGGAGCGTGGCTACACCTTC.

This clone came up a few times. The rearrangement joins TRBV10-2 to TRBJ2-1; the match to TRBD1 covers 9 bases. The J segment lost 8 bases and the V segment lost 7 bases, leaving 9 bases of the junction unmatched. The CDR3 consists of 14 residues. Germline CDR1 is WSHSY and CDR2 is SAAADI. The CDR3 loop reads CASITGTGTYEQFF. CDR3 nucleotides: TGCGCCAGCATAACCGGGACAGGGACCTATGAGCAGTTCTTC.

This clone was observed a few times. The chain is built from TRBV19 and TRBJ1-1, with 7 nucleotides matching TRBD1. J lost 1 base, V lost 3 bases, and 2 bases had no gene match. CDR3 length: 14 amino acids. Germline lookup yields CDR1 LNHDA and CDR2 SQIVND (reference sequence). The CDR3, as DNA: TGTGCCAGTAGTATTGGGACAGCGAACACTGAAGCTTTCTTT. It is translated as CASSIGTANTEAFF.

Worth noting for this clone: In the same sample, other DNA sequences code for this CDR3. This chain connects TRBV5-1 to TRBJ1-3; 8 bases align to TRBD1. The CDR3 spans 13 residues. The J segment lost 11 bases and the V segment lost 2 bases, leaving 6 bases of the junction unmatched. Germline V CDR1 and CDR2: SGHRS, YFSETQ. The CDR3 nucleotides read TGCGCCAGCAGCTTTGGACAGGGTACCGCCATATATTTT. It translates to CASSFGQGTAIYF.

The genes are TRBV5-1 and TRBJ2-5, with 7 bases matching TRBD2. V shed 0 bases and J 1 base; nucleotides not matched to a gene: 6. Per germline, CDR1 SGHRS and CDR2 YFSETQ. The CDR3 is 16 residues long. CDR3: CASSLAGTNLQETQYF. The CDR3 nucleotides are TGCGCCAGCAGCTTGGCCGGGACTAACCTCCAAGAGACCCAGTACTTC.

The V gene is TRBV7-2, the J gene TRBJ2-6, with D possibly being TRBD2 (7 bases). Per germline, CDR1 SGHTA and CDR2 FQGNSA. CDR3 length equals 19 residues. The V end lost 1 base, the J end lost 0 bases, and 16 bases lay between the germline ends. The CDR3 region has the DNA TGTGCCAGCAGCTTAGTAGGGAGGGGACACCTCTCTGGGGCCAACGTCCTGACTTTC. This sequence encodes CASSLVGRGHLSGANVLTF.

The rearrangement links TRBV13 to TRBJ2-2; tentatively, D is TRBD1 (5 bases). This CDR3 has 16 amino acids. The V and J ends lost 3 bases and 3 bases respectively, with 14 bases between them. The V gene's germline CDR1 is PRHDT and CDR2 FYEKMQ (reference sequence). This CDR3 reads CASSLTTVQYTGELFF. Here the CDR3 DNA reads TGTGCCAGCAGCTTGACGACAGTACAATACACCGGGGAGCTGTTTTTT.

The gene calls are TRBV5-4 and TRBJ2-5; TRBD2 agrees at 9 bases. V was pared by 4 bases and J by 11 bases, with 12 bases of the junction left unmatched. The length of the CDR3 is 14 residues. The germline gives CDR1 SGHNT, CDR2 YYREEE (reference sequence). This CDR3 is CASSEGREGRKQYF. The CDR3 DNA sequence: TGTGCCAGCAGCGAGGGGCGGGAGGGCCGGAAGCAGTACTTC.

This sequence joins TRBV6-5 and TRBJ2-5, with TRBD1 matching 10 bases. The CDR3 has 15 amino acids. The ends lost 4 bases at V and 5 bases at J; junction bases unmatched: 7. Germline V gene lookup returns CDR1 MNHEY and CDR2 SVGAGI. Here the CDR3 DNA reads TGTGCCAGCAGTTCCGACAGGGGGCGCCTGGAGACCCAGTACTTC. This encodes CASSSDRGRLETQYF.

The chain links TRBV19 to TRBJ2-1, with 8 bases identical to TRBD2. The length of the CDR3 is 15 residues. The germline gives CDR1 LNHDA, CDR2 SQIVND (reference sequence). Trimming took 3 bases from V and 3 from J; bases not matched to a gene: 4. This chain's CDR3 is CASSIFSGDYNEQFF. The CDR3 nucleotides are TGTGCCAGTAGTATCTTTAGCGGGGACTACAATGAGCAGTTCTTC.

This clone was recorded once. The V call is TRBV19, the J call TRBJ1-4; the D is unclear. The length of the CDR3 is 14 residues. Germline V gene sequence: CDR1 LNHDA, CDR2 SQIVND (reference sequence). Trimming removed 1 base from V and 0 bases from J, with 3 bases in between. CDR3 sequence reads: CASSIAATNEKLFF. The DNA of the CDR3 is TGTGCCAGTAGTATAGCAGCAACTAATGAAAAACTGTTTTTT.

A single count supports this clone. The CDR3 bases are TGTGCCAGCAGCTTAAGTATAGCGGGAGGCGCAGATACGCAGTATTTT. This sequence encodes CASSLSIAGGADTQYF. This chain connects TRBV7-9 to TRBJ2-3, with 10 positions matching TRBD2. Germline-derived CDR1 and CDR2 are SEHNR and FQNEAQ (reference sequence). There are 16 residues in the CDR3. Unmatched junction bases numbered 6, after V lost 2 bases and J lost 4 bases.